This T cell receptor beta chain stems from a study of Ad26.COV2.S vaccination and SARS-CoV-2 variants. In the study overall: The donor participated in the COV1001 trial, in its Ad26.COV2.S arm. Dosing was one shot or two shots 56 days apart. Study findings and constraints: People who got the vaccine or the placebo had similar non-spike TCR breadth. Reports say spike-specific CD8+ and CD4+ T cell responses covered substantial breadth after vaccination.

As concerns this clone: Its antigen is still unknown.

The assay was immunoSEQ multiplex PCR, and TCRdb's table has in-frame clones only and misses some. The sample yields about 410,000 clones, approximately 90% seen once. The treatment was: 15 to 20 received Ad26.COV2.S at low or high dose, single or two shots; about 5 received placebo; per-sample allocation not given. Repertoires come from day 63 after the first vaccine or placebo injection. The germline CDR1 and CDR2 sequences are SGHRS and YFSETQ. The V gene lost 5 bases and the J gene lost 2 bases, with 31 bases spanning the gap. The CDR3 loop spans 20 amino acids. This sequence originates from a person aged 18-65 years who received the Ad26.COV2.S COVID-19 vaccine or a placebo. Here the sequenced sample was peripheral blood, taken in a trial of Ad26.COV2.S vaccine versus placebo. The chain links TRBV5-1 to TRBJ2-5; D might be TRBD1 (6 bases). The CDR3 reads CASRAAAISTGTPNQETQYF. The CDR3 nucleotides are TGCGCCAGCAGAGCAGCCGCGATCTCAACTGGGACACCGAATCAAGAGACCCAGTACTTC. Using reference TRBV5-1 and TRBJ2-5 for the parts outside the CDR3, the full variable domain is KAGVTQTPRYLIKTRGQQVTLSCSPISGHRSVSWYQQTPGQGLQFLFEYFSETQRNKGNFPGRFSGRQFSNSRSEMNVSTLELGDSALYLCASRAAAISTGTPNQETQYFGPGTRLLVL.